This TCR beta chain was sequenced in a study of identical twins. From germline, CDR1 is SNHLY and CDR2 FYNNEI. Losses at the gene ends were 4 bases for V and 5 bases for J; bases not matched to a gene: 4. The CDR3 totals 16 residues. Using its own MiXCR run on the 5' RACE reads, TCRdb lists one record per CDR3 protein. The sample lists 500,000 to 550,000 distinct CDR3 sequences; about 20% were seen once. The same specimen was also included in a second study, on T cells expressing NK-cell markers.

The source of this sequence is a woman younger than 30 in good health. The J gene is TRBJ2-3, the V gene TRBV2; 15 bases match TRBD2. The source material was CD4+ T cells sorted from blood. Written as DNA, the CDR3 is TGTGCCAGCAGTGTGGAGGGACTAGCGGGAGGAGATACGCAGTATTTT. Protein: CASSVEGLAGGDTQYF.